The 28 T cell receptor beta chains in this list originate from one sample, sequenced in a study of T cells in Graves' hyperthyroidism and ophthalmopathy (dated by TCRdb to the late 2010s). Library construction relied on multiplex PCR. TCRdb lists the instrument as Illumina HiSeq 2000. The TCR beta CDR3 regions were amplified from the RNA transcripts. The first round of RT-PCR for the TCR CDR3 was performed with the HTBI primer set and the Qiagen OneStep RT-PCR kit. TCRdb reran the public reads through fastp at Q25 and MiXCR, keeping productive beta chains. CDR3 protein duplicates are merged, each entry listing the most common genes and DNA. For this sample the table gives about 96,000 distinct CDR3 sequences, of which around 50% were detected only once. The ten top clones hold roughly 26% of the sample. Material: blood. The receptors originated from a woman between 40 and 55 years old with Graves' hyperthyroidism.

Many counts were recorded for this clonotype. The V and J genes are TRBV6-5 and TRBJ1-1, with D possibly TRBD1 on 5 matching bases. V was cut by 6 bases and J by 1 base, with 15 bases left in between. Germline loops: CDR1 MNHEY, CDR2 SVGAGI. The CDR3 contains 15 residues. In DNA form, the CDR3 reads TGTGCCAGCAGCGTCGTTTCGACAGAGAACACTGAAGCTTTCTTT. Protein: CASSVVSTENTEAFF.

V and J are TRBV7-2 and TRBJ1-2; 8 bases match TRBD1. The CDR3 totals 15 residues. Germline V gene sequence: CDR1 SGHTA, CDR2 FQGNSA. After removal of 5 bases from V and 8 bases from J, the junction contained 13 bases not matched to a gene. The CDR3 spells CASSPWTGNLHGYTF. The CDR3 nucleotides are TGTGCCAGCAGCCCCTGGACAGGGAATCTGCACGGCTACACCTTC.

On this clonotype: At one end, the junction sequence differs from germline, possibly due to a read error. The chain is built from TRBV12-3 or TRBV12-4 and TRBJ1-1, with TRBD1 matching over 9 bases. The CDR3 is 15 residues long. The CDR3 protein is CASSSTGGLKTEAFF. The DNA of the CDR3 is TGTGCCAGCAGTTCGACAGGGGGTTTGAAAACTGAAGCTTTCTTT.

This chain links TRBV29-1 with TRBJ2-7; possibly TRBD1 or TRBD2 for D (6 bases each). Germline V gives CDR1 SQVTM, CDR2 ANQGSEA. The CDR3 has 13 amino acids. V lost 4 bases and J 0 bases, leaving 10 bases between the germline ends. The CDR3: CSVGGGSSYEQYF. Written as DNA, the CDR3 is TGCAGCGTTGGAGGGGGGAGCTCCTACGAGCAGTACTTC.

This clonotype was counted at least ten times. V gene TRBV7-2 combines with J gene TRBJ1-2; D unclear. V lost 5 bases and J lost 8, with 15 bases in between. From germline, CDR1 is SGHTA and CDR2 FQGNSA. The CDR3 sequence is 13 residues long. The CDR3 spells CASSLDRGGGYTF. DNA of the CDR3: TGTGCCAGCAGCCTAGACCGGGGAGGAGGCTACACCTTC.

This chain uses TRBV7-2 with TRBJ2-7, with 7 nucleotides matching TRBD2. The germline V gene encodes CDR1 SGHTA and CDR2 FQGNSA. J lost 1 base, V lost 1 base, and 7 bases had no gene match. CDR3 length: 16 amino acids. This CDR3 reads CASSLGSSGLSYEQYF. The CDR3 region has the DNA TGTGCCAGCAGCTTAGGATCTAGCGGACTTTCCTACGAGCAGTACTTC. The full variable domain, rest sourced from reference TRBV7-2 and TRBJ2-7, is GAGVSQSPSNKVTEKGKDVELRCDPISGHTALYWYRQSLGQGLEFLIYFQGNSAPDKSGLPSDRFSAERTGGSVSTLTIQRTQQEDSAVYLCASSLGSSGLSYEQYFGPGTRLTVT.

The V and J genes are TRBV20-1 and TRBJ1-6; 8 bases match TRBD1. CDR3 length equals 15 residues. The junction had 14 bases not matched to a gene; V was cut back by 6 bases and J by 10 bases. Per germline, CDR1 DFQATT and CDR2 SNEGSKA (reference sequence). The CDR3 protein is CSATTGTGHSSPLHF. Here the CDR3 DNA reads TGCAGTGCCACAACCGGGACAGGCCATAGCTCACCCCTCCACTTT.

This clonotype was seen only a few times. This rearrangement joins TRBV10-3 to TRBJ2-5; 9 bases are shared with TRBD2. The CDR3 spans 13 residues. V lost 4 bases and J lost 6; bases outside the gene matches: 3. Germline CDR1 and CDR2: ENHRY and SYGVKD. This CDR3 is CAISVPSGKTQYF. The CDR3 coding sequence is TGTGCCATCAGTGTCCCTAGCGGGAAGACCCAGTACTTC.

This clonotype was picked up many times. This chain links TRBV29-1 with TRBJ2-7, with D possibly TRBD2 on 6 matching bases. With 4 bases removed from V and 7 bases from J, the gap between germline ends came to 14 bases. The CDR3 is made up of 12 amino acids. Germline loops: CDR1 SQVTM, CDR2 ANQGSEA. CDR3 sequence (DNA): TGCAGCGTTGCCGGGGCTGGGGGGGAGCAGTACTTC. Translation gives CSVAGAGGEQYF.

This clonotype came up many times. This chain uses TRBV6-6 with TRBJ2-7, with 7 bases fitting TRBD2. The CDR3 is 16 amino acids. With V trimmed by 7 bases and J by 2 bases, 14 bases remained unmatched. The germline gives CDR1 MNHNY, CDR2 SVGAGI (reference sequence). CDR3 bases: TGTGCCAGCATTCTTTCTGGCGCTAGCGGAACCTACGAGCAGTACTTC. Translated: CASILSGASGTYEQYF.

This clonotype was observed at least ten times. The CDR3 region has the DNA TGTGCCAGCAGCTCCCCCGGGACAGTTTATGGCTACACCTTC. This sequence encodes CASSSPGTVYGYTF. This chain uses TRBV7-9 with TRBJ1-2; 7 nucleotides line up with TRBD1. Germline V gives CDR1 SEHNR, CDR2 FQNEAQ (reference sequence). CDR3 length equals 14 residues. J lost 5 bases, V lost 4 bases, and 7 bases had no gene match.

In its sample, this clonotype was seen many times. CDR3 DNA sequence: TGCAGTGCTTGGGACATTCAAGCTAACTATGGCTACACCTTC. Translation gives CSAWDIQANYGYTF. The gene calls are TRBV20-1 and TRBJ1-2; D is possibly TRBD1 (6 bases). V was cut by 5 bases and J by 0 bases, with 13 bases left in between. The CDR3 covers 14 residues. Germline V CDR1 and CDR2: DFQATT, SNEGSKA (reference sequence).

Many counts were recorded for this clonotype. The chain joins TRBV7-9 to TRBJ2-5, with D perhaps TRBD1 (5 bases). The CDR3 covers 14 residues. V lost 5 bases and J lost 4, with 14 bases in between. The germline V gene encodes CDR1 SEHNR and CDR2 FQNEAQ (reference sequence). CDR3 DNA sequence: TGTGCCAGCAGCCCTCCGACCAGGGTAGAGACCCAGTACTTC. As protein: CASSPPTRVETQYF. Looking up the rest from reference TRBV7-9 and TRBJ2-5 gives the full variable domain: DTGVSQNPRHKITKRGQNVTFRCDPISEHNRLYWYRQTLGQGPEFLTYFQNEAQLEKSRLLSDRFSAERPKGSFSTLEIQRTEQGDSAMYLCASSPPTRVETQYFGPGTRLLVL.

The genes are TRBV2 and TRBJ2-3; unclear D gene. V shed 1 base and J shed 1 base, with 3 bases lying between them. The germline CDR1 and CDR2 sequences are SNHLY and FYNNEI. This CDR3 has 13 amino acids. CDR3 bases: TGTGCCAGCAGTGAAGGGGGCACAGATACGCAGTATTTT. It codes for CASSEGGTDTQYF.

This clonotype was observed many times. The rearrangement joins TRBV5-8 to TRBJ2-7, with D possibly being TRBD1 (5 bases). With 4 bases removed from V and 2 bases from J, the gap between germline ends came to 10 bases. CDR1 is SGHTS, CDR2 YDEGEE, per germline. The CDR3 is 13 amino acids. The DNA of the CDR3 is TGTGCCAGCAGCCCCCCAGGGACCTACGAGCAGTACTTC. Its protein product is CASSPPGTYEQYF.

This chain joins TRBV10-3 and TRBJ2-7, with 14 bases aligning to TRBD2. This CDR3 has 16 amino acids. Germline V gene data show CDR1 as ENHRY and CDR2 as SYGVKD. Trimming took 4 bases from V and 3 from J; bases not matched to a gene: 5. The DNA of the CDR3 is TGTGCCATCAGTGGGACCGGGACTAGCGGGAGCTACGAGCAGTACTTC. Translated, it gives CAISGTGTSGSYEQYF.

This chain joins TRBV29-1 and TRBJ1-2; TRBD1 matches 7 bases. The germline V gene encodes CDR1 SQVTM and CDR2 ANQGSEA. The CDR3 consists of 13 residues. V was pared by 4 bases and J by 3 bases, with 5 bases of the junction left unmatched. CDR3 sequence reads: CSVAQGSDYGYTF. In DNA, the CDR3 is TGCAGCGTTGCACAGGGGAGCGACTATGGCTACACCTTC.

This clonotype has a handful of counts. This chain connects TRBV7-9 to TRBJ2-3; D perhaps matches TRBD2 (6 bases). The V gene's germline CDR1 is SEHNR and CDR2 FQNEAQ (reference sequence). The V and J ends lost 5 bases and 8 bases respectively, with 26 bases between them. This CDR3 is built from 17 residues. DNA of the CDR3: TGTGCCAGCAGCCCGGTTTGGGACGCCCGGGGGTACGGTACGCAGTATTTT. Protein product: CASSPVWDARGYGTQYF.

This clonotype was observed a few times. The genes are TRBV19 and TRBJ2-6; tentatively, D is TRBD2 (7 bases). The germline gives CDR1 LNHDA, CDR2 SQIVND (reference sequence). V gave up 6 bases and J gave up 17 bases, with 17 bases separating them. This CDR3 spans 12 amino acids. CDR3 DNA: TGTGCCAGTAGACGGTCAGGGGAGGGGGTGACTTTC. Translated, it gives CASRRSGEGVTF.

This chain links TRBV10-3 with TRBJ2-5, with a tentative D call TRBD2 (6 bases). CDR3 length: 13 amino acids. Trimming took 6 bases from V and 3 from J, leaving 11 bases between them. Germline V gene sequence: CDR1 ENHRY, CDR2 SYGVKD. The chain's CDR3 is CAIRGTGEETQYF. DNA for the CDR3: TGTGCCATCAGGGGGACGGGGGAAGAGACCCAGTACTTC.

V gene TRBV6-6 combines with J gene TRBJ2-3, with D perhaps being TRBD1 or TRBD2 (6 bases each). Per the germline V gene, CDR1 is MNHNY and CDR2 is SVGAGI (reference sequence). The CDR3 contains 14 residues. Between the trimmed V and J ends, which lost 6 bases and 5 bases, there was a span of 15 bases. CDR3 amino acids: CASSPQGRIDTQYF. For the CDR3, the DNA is TGTGCCAGCAGCCCCCAGGGGAGGATAGATACGCAGTATTTT.

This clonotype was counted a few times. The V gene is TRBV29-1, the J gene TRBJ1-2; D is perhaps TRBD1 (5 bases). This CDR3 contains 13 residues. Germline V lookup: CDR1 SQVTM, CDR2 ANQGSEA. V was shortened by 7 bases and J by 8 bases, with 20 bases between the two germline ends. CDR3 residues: CSAAGGGSGGYTF. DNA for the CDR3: TGCAGCGCCGCGGGGGGAGGCAGCGGAGGCTACACCTTC.

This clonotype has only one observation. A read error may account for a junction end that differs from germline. CDR3 region: CACSLRDRTYEQYF. CDR3 nucleotides: TGCGCCTGCAGCTTGAGGGACAGGACCTACGAGCAGTATTTT. The chain combines TRBV5-1 with TRBJ2-3; 8 bases are shared with TRBD1. Germline CDR1 and CDR2: SGHRS and YFSETQ. The CDR3 consists of 14 residues.

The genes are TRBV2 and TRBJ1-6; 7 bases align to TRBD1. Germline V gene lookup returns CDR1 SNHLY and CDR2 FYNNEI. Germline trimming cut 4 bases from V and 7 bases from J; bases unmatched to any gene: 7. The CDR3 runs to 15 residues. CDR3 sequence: CASSATGVSNSPLHF. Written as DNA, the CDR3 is TGTGCCAGCAGTGCCACAGGGGTCAGCAATTCACCCCTCCACTTT. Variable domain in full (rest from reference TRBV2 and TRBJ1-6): EPEVTQTPSHQVTQMGQEVILRCVPISNHLYFYWYRQILGQKVEFLVSFYNNEISEKSEIFDDQFSVERPDGSNFTLKIRSTKLEDSAMYFCASSATGVSNSPLHFGNGTRLTVT.

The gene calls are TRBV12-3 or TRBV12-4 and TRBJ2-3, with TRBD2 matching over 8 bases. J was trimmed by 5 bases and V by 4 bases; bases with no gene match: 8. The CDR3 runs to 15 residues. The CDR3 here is CASSSGGLGQDTQYF. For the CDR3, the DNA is TGTGCCAGCAGTTCGGGGGGACTAGGACAAGATACGCAGTATTTT.

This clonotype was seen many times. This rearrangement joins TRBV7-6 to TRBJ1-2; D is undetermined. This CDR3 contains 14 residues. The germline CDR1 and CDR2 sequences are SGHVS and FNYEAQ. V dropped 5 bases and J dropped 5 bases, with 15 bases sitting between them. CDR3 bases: TGTGCCAGCAGCCCTATCCGGAACGAGTATGGCTACACCTTC. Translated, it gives CASSPIRNEYGYTF.

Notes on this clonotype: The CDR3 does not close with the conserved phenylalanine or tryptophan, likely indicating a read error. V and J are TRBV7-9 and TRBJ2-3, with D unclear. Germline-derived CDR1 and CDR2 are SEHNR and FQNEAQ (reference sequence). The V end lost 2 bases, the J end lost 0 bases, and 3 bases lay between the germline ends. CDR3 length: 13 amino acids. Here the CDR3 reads CASSLPSTDTQYS. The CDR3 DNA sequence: TGTGCCAGCAGCTTACCTAGCACAGATACGCAGTATTCT.

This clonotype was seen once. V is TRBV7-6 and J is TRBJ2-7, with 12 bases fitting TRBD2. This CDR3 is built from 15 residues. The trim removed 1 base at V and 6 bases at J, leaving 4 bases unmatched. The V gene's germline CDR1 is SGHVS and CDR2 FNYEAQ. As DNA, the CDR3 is TGTGCCAGCAGCTTAGGACTAGCGGGAGAGGGCGAGCAGTACTTC. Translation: CASSLGLAGEGEQYF. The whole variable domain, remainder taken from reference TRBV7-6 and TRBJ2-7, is GAGVSQSPRYKVTKRGQDVALRCDPISGHVSLYWYRQALGQGPEFLTYFNYEAQQDKSGLPNDRFSAERPEGSISTLTIQRTEQRDSAMYRCASSLGLAGEGEQYFGPGTRLTVT.